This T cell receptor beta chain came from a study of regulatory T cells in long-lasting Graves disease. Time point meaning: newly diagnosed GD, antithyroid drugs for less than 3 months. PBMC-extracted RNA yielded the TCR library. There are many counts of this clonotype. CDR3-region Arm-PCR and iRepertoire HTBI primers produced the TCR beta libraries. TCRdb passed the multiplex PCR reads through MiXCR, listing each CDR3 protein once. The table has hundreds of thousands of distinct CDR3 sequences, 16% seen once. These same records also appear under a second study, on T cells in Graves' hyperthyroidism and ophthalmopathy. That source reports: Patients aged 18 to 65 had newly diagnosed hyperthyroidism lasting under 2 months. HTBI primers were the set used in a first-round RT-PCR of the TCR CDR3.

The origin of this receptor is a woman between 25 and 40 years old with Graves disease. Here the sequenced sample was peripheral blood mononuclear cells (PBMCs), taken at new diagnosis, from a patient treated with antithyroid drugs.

The DNA for the CDR3 is TGTGCCAGCAGCTTAGAGGTCTTGAACACTGAAGCTTTCTTT. Translating gives CASSLEVLNTEAFF. The chain uses TRBV7-9 and TRBJ1-1; D unresolved. CDR1 and CDR2 (germline): SEHNR, FQNEAQ (reference sequence). The V end was cut by 1 base, the J end by 0 bases, with 6 bases between. CDR3 size: 14 residues.